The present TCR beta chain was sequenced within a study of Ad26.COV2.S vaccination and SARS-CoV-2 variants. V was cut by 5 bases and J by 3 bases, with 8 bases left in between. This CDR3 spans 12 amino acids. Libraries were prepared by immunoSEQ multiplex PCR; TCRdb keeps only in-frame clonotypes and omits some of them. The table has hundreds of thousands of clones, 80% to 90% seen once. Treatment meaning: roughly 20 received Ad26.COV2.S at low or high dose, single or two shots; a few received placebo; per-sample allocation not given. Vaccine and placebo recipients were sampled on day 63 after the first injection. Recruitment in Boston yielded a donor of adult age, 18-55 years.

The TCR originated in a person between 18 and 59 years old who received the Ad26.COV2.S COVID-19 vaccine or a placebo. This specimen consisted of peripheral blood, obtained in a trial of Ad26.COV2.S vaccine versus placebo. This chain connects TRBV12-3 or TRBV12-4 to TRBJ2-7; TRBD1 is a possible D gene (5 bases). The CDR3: CASSDTGYEQYF. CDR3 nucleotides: TGTGCCAGCAGTGACACAGGCTACGAGCAGTACTTC.